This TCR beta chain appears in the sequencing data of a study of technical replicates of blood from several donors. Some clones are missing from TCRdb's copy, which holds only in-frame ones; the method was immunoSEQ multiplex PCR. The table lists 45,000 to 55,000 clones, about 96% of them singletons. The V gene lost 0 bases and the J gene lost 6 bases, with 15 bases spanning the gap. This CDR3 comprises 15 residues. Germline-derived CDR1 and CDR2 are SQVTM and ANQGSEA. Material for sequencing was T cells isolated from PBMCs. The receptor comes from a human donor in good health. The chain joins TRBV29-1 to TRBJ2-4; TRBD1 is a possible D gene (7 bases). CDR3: CSVEDKGGGRNIQYF. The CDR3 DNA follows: TGCAGCGTTGAAGATAAAGGAGGGGGCAGAAACATTCAGTACTTC.